Listed below are T cell receptor beta chains from one sample, sequenced in a study of Ad26.COV2.S vaccination and SARS-CoV-2 variants. The assay was immunoSEQ multiplex PCR, and TCRdb's table has in-frame clones only and misses some. This table has hundreds of thousands of clones, approximately 90% appearing once. Sequenced here: peripheral blood, sampled in a trial of Ad26.COV2.S vaccine versus placebo. The receptor set was obtained from a person aged 18-65 years who received the Ad26.COV2.S COVID-19 vaccine or a placebo. Both conserved end residues are part of each CDR3. The order of the fields is D gene, clone size, J gene, V gene, CDR3 DNA, CDR3 protein. D genes are given only for firm matches. Clone size is given for some rows only: seen once, a few or many times, or a class if the clone is expanded.

TRBD2 | - | TRBJ2-7 | TRBV6-2/TRBV6-3 | TGTGCCAGCAGTTGGGGACTAGCGGGACTCAGTTTCGAGGAGCAGTACTTC | CASSWGLAGLSFEEQYF
- | - | TRBJ1-2 | TRBV27 | TGTGCCAGCAGTTTCAACAGATTTAGCTATGGCTACACCTTC | CASSFNRFSYGYTF
TRBD1 | - | TRBJ2-3 | TRBV6-5 | TGTGCCAGCGACAGGGGGCTTACAGATACGCAGTATTTT | CASDRGLTDTQYF
- | few | TRBJ1-3 | TRBV9 | TGTGCCAGCAGCGTAGCGGGAAACACCATATATTTT | CASSVAGNTIYF
- | - | TRBJ1-2 | TRBV6-2/TRBV6-3 | TGTGCCAGCAGTCCCGGGCGGCCCTATGGCTACACCTTC | CASSPGRPYGYTF
TRBD1 | - | TRBJ1-3 | TRBV4-3 | TGCGCCAGCAGCAAGCGGACAGGGGGCGATGGAAACACCATATATTTT | CASSKRTGGDGNTIYF
TRBD2 | - | TRBJ2-1 | TRBV4-3 | TGCGCCAGCAGCCAAAGCTTCAGCGGGAGCTATGAGCAGTTCTTC | CASSQSFSGSYEQFF
- | - | TRBJ2-2 | TRBV27 | TGTGCCAGCAGTTTAGGTCTGAACACCGGGGAGCTGTTTTTT | CASSLGLNTGELFF
- | - | TRBJ2-4 | TRBV6-5 | TGTGCCAGCAGTTACGGGGGGGCCAAAAACATTCAGTACTTC | CASSYGGAKNIQYF
- | - | TRBJ1-5 | TRBV7-2 | TGTGCCAGCAGCTTATTCGGGTGGGGGGGCAATCAGCCCCAGCATTTT | CASSLFGWGGNQPQHF
- | - | TRBJ1-1 | TRBV10-3 | TGTGCCATCAGTGCCCCTGAGGGGGTTATGGCTTTCTTT | CAISAPEGVMAFF
- | - | TRBJ1-1 | TRBV20-1 | TGCAGTGCGGGAGACACTGAAGCTTTCTTT | CSAGDTEAFF
TRBD1 | - | TRBJ1-1 | TRBV4-3 | TGCGCCAGCAGCCAAGTGATCGGGACAGGGGTTAAGACTGAAGCTTTCTTT | CASSQVIGTGVKTEAFF
- | - | TRBJ2-4 | TRBV10-3 | TGTGCCATCAGTGAGGGATCGGACATTCAGTACTTC | CAISEGSDIQYF
TRBD2 | - | TRBJ2-1 | TRBV7-2 | TGTGCCAGCAGCTTAGCGCCCGGGACTAGCGGGAGCTTCTACAATGAGCAGTTCTTC | CASSLAPGTSGSFYNEQFF
- | - | TRBJ2-1 | TRBV2 | TGTGCCAGCAGTGCGGACTCACTGAATGAGCAGTTCTTC | CASSADSLNEQFF
- | - | TRBJ2-1 | TRBV18 | TGTGCCAGCCACGGGATGACCCCCAATGAGCAGTTCTTC | CASHGMTPNEQFF
- | once | TRBJ1-2 | TRBV10-3 | TGTGCCATCAGTGAGTCTAGGACCACTTATGGCTACACCTTC | CAISESRTTYGYTF
- | - | TRBJ1-1 | TRBV6-2/TRBV6-3 | TGTGCCAGCAGTTCCGGTGAAGGCCTTATGAACACTGAAGCTTTCTTT | CASSSGEGLMNTEAFF
- | - | TRBJ2-3 | TRBV7-3 | TGTGCCAGCAGCTCCCCCGGGTGGCGGACCAACACAGATACGCAGTATTTT | CASSSPGWRTNTDTQYF
TRBD1 | few | TRBJ1-1 | TRBV5-4 | TGTGCCAGCAGCTGGGACAGGAACACTGAAGCTTTCTTT | CASSWDRNTEAFF
TRBD2 | few | TRBJ2-1 | TRBV7-9 | TGTGCCAGCAGCCCCGGACTAGCGGACCACTTAAACAATGAGCAGTTCTTC | CASSPGLADHLNNEQFF
TRBD2 | - | TRBJ2-5 | TRBV28 | TGTGCCAGCAGTTCCCTCCGGACTAGCGGGAGTAGGGAGACCCAGTACTTC | CASSSLRTSGSRETQYF
- | - | TRBJ2-2 | TRBV3-1/TRBV3-2 | TGTGCCAGCACCCGAATTCCCGGGGAGCTGTTTTTT | CASTRIPGELFF
- | - | TRBJ2-2 | TRBV6-5 | TGTGCCAGCAGTTACATTCCACGGGAGAACACCGGGGAGCTGTTTTTT | CASSYIPRENTGELFF
- | - | TRBJ2-6 | TRBV7-2 | TGTGCCAGCAGCTTAAACCTCTGGCTTAGTGGGGCCAACGTCCTGACTTTC | CASSLNLWLSGANVLTF
TRBD2 | once | TRBJ2-1 | TRBV9 | TGTGCCAGCAGCGTAGCCCCGACTAGCGGGAGCTACAATGAGCAGTTCTTC | CASSVAPTSGSYNEQFF
TRBD2 | - | TRBJ2-5 | TRBV7-8 | TGTGCCAGCAGCTTGGATGATGGACTAGCGGACTTC | CASSLDDGLADF
TRBD2 | - | TRBJ2-7 | TRBV19 | TGTGCCAGTAGTATGGTCGGACTAGCTTCCGAGCAGTACTTC | CASSMVGLASEQYF
- | few | TRBJ2-3 | TRBV28 | TGTGCCAGCAGTTTTGTGGCTGGCACAGATACGCAGTATTTT | CASSFVAGTDTQYF
- | - | TRBJ1-2 | TRBV7-9 | TGTGCCAGCAGCTTACCCGGATGGAACTATGGCTACACCTTC | CASSLPGWNYGYTF